This T cell receptor (beta chain) emerged from a study of somatic mutations in cytotoxic T cells in rheumatoid arthritis. About the research overall: Several of the V beta antibody-stained T-cell populations were flow-sorted at nearly 100% purity; V beta1+ cells were among them and were sequenced for TCRB.

Study-level results: Among fewer than 80 patients, 8 showed a largest CD8+ clone that surpassed 20% of CD8+ cells. Between rheumatoid arthritis patients and age-matched healthy controls, CD8+ T-cell clonality showed no significant difference.

In regard to this clone: Its specificity is not known.

Isolation of the CD4+ and CD8+ populations was accomplished via positive magnetic bead selection, with purity assessed by flow cytometry. The CDR3 loop spans 16 amino acids. V lost 3 bases and J lost 5; bases outside the gene matches: 13. The germline gives CDR1 KGHSH, CDR2 LQKENI. Profiled with immunoSEQ multiplex PCR; TCRdb holds only in-frame clones, not every one. The sample lists some 18,000 clones, around 80% occurring once. The rearrangement links TRBV18 to TRBJ2-7; 7 nucleotides agree with TRBD1. The TCR sequence derives from an adult with rheumatoid arthritis. The source material was CD8+ T cells sorted from blood. This CDR3 reads CASSPPDRALPHEQYF. The CDR3 DNA reads as TGTGCCAGCTCACCCCCTGACAGGGCCTTACCCCACGAGCAGTACTTC.